The entry that follows covers one T cell receptor beta chain sequence. The CDR3 extends over 13 amino acids. Germline V gene sequence: CDR1 KGHSH, CDR2 LQKENI. Trimming removed 3 bases from V and 7 bases from J, with 12 bases in between. This entry is derived from a study of blood T cell repertoires in COVID-19. Across the study: Nucleic acid was either cDNA or gDNA, and it came from T cells, B-cell-depleted T cells, or PBMCs.

Only in-frame clones appear in the TCRdb table, and some are missing; sequencing was by immunoSEQ multiplex PCR. The sample has fewer than 150,000 clones; approximately 83% are singletons. The genes are TRBV18 and TRBJ1-2; D unclear. The receptor was derived from a woman aged 45-60 years who had recovered from COVID-19. What was sequenced was peripheral blood. CDR3 nucleotides: TGTGCCAGCTCACCGGACGGGAGAGGTGGCTACACCTTC. It codes for CASSPDGRGGYTF.